The T cell receptor beta chain under discussion was sequenced for a study of blood T cell repertoires in COVID-19. For the study at large: Acute and convalescent COVID-19 specimens originated in the United States, Italy and Spain. T cells, B-cell-depleted T cells, or PBMCs supplied cDNA or gDNA.

From germline, CDR1 is MDHEN and CDR2 SYDVKM. The V gene lost 3 bases and the J gene lost 10 bases, with 19 bases spanning the gap. The CDR3 covers 15 residues. This clone was recorded once. Authors' analysis steps: Reference gene primer amplification gave estimated nucleated cell counts. Using immunoSEQ multiplex PCR, the repertoire was profiled, and TCRdb retains in-frame clones only, with some absent. V and J calls and clone size are given by that table; D and trimming were obtained from the DNA. Altogether some 250,000 clones are present, approximately 85% being singletons, with the ten largest covering about 0.7%.

The specimen sequenced was peripheral blood. The source of this sequence is a human donor in a cohort sampled during active COVID-19. The chain uses TRBV28 and TRBJ2-1; D perhaps matches TRBD2 (5 bases). The CDR3 nucleotides are TGTGCCAGCAGTTTCTTGTTTGAGGGATCCAGGGAGCAGTTCTTC. Its protein is CASSFLFEGSREQFF.